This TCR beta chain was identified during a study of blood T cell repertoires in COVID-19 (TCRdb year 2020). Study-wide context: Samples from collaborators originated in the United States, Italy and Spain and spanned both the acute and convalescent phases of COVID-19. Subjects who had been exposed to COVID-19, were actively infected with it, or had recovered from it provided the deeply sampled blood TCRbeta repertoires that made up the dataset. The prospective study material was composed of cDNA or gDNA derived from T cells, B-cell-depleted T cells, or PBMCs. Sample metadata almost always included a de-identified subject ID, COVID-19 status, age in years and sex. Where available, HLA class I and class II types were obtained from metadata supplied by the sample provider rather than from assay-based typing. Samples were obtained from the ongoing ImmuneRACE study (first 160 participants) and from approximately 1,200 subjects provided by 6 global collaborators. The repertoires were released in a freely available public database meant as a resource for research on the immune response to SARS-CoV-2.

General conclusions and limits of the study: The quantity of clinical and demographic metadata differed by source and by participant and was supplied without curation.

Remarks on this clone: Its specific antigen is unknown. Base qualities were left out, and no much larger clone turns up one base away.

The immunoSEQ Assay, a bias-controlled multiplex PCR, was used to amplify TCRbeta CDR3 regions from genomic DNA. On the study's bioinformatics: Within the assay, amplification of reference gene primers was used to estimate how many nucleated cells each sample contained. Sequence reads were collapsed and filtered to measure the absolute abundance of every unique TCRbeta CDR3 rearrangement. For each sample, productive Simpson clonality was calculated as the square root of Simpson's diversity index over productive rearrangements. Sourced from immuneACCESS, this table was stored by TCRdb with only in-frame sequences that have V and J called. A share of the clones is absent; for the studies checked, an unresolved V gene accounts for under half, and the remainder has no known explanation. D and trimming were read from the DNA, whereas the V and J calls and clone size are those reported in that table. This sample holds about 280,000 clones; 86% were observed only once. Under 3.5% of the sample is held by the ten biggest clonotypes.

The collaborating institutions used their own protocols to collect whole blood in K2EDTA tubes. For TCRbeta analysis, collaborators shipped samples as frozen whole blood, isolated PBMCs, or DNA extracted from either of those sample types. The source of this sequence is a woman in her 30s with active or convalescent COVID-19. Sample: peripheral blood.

The CDR3 corresponds to CASPAQVSGNTIYF. The nucleotides are TGCGCCAGCCCAGCACAGGTCTCTGGAAACACCATATATTTT. The V and J genes are TRBV10-1 and TRBJ1-3, with TRBD1 as a weak D call on 5 bases. Sequences WNHNN (CDR1) and SYGVQD (CDR2) are obtained from the germline V gene (reference sequence). Relative to germline, V is 8 bases shorter and J is 0 bases shorter, with 11 bases between their ends. CDR3 length: 14 amino acids, cysteine to phenylalanine. Just the 42-base CDR3 DNA is kept, in frame starting at base 1.